The 8 T cell receptor beta chains in this list originate from one sample, sequenced in a study of OX40 agonist ivuxolimab in advanced cancers. The method was immunoSEQ multiplex PCR; TCRdb's version includes in-frame clones alone and lacks a portion of them. This sample yields tens of thousands of clones, of which around 78% are seen a single time; over 4.5% belongs to the top ten. The source material was CD4+ or CD8+ T cells sorted from blood, sampled in a trial of the OX40 agonist ivuxolimab. Receptors were obtained from an adult with an advanced solid tumor such as melanoma, head and neck, liver or kidney cancer.

The chain employs TRBV7-6 and TRBJ1-1; 10 bases line up with TRBD1. Per the germline V gene, CDR1 is SGHVS and CDR2 is FNYEAQ. Trimming took 1 base from V and 2 from J; bases not matched to a gene: 10. This CDR3 is 18 amino acids long. CDR3 DNA sequence: TGTGCCAGCAGCTTAGGGCCGGGACAGGGGAGAGGAAACACTGAAGCTTTCTTT. Translated: CASSLGPGQGRGNTEAFF.

The V and J genes are TRBV30 and TRBJ1-1; 7 bases match TRBD1. V lost 1 base to trimming and J lost 5 bases; unmatched junction nucleotides: 4. The CDR3 runs to 13 residues. CDR1 is GTSNPN, CDR2 SVGIG, per germline (reference sequence). CDR3 sequence: CAWSGQGRTEAFF. The CDR3 nucleotides read TGTGCCTGGAGTGGACAGGGAAGAACTGAAGCTTTCTTT.

V is TRBV6-5 and J is TRBJ1-3; D is undetermined. V was clipped by 1 base and J by 0 bases, with 7 bases between them. The CDR3 has 15 residues. CDR1 is MNHEY and CDR2 is SVGAGI in the germline V gene. CDR3 DNA sequence: TGTGCCAGCAGTTACTACCGATCCTCTGGAAACACCATATATTTT. Translation: CASSYYRSSGNTIYF.

The J gene is TRBJ1-2, the V gene TRBV19; D is unresolved. The length of the CDR3 is 15 residues. Germline CDR1 reads LNHDA; CDR2 reads SQIVND (reference sequence). Between the trimmed V and J ends, which lost 6 bases and 1 base, there was a span of 15 bases. CDR3 sequence reads: CASRTFGGLNYGYTF. CDR3 sequence (DNA): TGTGCCAGTAGGACCTTCGGAGGCCTTAACTATGGCTACACCTTC. Based on the CDR3 plus reference TRBV19 and TRBJ1-2, the full variable domain is DGGITQSPKYLFRKEGQNVTLSCEQNLNHDAMYWYRQDPGQGLRLIYYSQIVNDFQKGDIAEGYSVSREKKESFPLTVTSAQKNPTAFYLCASRTFGGLNYGYTFGSGTRLTVV.

This sequence joins TRBV5-5 and TRBJ1-2; TRBD1 matches at 7 bases. This CDR3 region has 11 residues. Per germline, CDR1 SGHKS and CDR2 YYEKEE (reference sequence). V shed 3 bases and J 14 bases; nucleotides not matched to a gene: 7. CDR3: CASSSDRASTF. In DNA, the CDR3 is TGTGCCAGCAGCTCTGACAGGGCTAGTACCTTC.

The chain links TRBV7-2 to TRBJ2-1; TRBD2 matches 11 bases. The length of the CDR3 is 15 residues. Germline CDR1 SGHTA, CDR2 FQGNSA. J was trimmed by 9 bases and V by 3 bases; bases with no gene match: 7. The CDR3 loop reads CASSLGTSGGGEQFF. The CDR3 region has the DNA TGTGCCAGCAGCTTGGGTACTAGCGGGGGCGGTGAGCAGTTCTTC.

V usage is TRBV18 and J usage is TRBJ1-4; a possible D gene is TRBD1 (6 bases). CDR3 length: 16 amino acids. The germline CDR1 and CDR2 sequences are KGHSH and LQKENI. Trimming pared 2 bases from V and 6 bases from J, leaving 16 bases between. The CDR3 loop is CASSPSIPRGDEKLFF. In DNA form, the CDR3 reads TGTGCCAGCTCACCATCAATTCCGAGGGGGGATGAAAAACTGTTTTTT.

The rearrangement joins TRBV18 to TRBJ2-7, with D maybe TRBD2 (7 bases). Germline V gene lookup returns CDR1 KGHSH and CDR2 LQKENI. Trimming removed 10 bases from V and 3 bases from J, with 19 bases in between. There are 14 residues in the CDR3. CDR3 in amino acids: CATGAGGSFYEQYF. For the CDR3, the DNA is TGTGCCACGGGGGCTGGCGGGAGCTTCTACGAGCAGTACTTC.